This T cell receptor beta chain was identified during a study of identical twins (dated by TCRdb to the mid-2010s). About the investigation overall: To test whether fetal clonotypes persist, this study deep-sequenced TCR alpha and beta repertoires from monozygotic twins, from unrelated adults of various ages, and from cord blood. To rule out contamination, replicate twin experiments were performed at different times with different library preparation protocols. The full study reports these points: Zero-insertion analyses could be partly confounded by invariant T cells such as MAIT and iNKT, though diverse VJ usage argued against such confounding for most clonotypes. A weaker excess of twin sharing was found in beta out-of-frame sequences because the signal-to-noise ratio was lowered by fewer shared sequences. Fewer insertions were carried by abundant cord blood beta clonotypes, a similar but weaker trend appeared in young adult naive repertoires, and no such trend appeared in memory repertoires. Compared with coincidental sharing between unrelated individuals, out-of-frame TCR alpha sequences shared between twins had an excess of sequences with low generation probability. Because the same donors could not be followed over many years, the conclusions relied on cross-sectional statistical analysis. Recombination models systematically underestimated out-of-frame TCR alpha sharing in monozygotic twins but agreed with sharing between unrelated individuals.

The germline V gene yields SNHLY for CDR1 and FYNNEI for CDR2. From its cysteine to its phenylalanine, the CDR3 spans 13 amino acids. The retained sequence is limited to the CDR3, 39 bases, with the frame set at the first base. Trimming costs V 5 bases and J 6 bases, and their ends lie 10 bases apart. Details on this clonotype: The clone's antigen remains unknown. Per-base quality was not reported, and no clone a single base away is much larger than it.

Receptor libraries were prepared by 5' RACE. TCRdb names Illumina HiSeq 2000 as the instrument used. A universal primer binding site was introduced by template switching, and a unique molecular identifier was present in the final cDNA, enabling accurate counting of TCR cDNA molecules. First-strand cDNA for TCR alpha and beta chains was synthesized from specific primers in the conserved constant-segment region. To control for contamination, every cDNA library carried two barcodes: a SMART-Mk sample barcode plus Illumina barcodes. TruSeq adapter sequences, together with Illumina sample barcodes, were added in two successive PCR steps. Sequencing of the TCR alpha and beta cDNA libraries was done on the Illumina HiSeq platform using custom primers. Regarding the original processing steps: MiGEC was used to process raw reads and extract unique molecular identifiers, and MiXCR was used to find CDR3 positions. For each individual, recombination models were inferred using an EM algorithm with the repgenHMM and IGoR tools. The tcR package in R was used for shared clonotype analysis, with sharing normalized by the product of cloneset sizes. To study raw recombination without the effects of thymic and clonal selection, out-of-frame nonproductive sequences were analyzed. The public reads were quality trimmed at Q25 with fastp and then assembled into clones with MiXCR by TCRdb, keeping productive beta chains. Each record represents a unique CDR3 protein, reported with the most common genes and DNA among its rows. The V and J calls follow TCRdb's processing rather than the paper's. Across this sample there are 350,000 to 400,000 distinct CDR3 sequences, with approximately 8.7% seen only once. The ten top clones hold about 8.1% of the sample.

Every donor in the study was a healthy Caucasian. The researchers also sequenced three unrelated adults who were not twins: a male aged 18 to 30, a male aged 50 to 60, and a female aged 50 to 60. Miltenyi CD45RO+ enrichment and human naive T-cell isolation kits were used to isolate memory (CD45RO+) and naive T cells from PBMC. The clonotype comes from a woman between 45 and 60 years old in good health. The specimen was naive T cells sorted from blood. Reading the label with the study, this specimen's cell subset or site is: cells isolated with a human naive T-cell isolation kit. The rearrangement combines TRBV2 with TRBJ2-2, with TRBD2 perhaps the D gene, on 5 matching bases. Here the CDR3 is given as CASSSGGPGELFF. The DNA sequence is given as TGTGCCAGCAGTTCCGGAGGTCCCGGGGAGCTGTTTTTT.